The clone carrying this T cell receptor beta chain was counted a few times. What it binds is unknown. No treatment of any kind had been given to any patient before thyroid surgery. This record belongs to a study of metastatic and nonmetastatic thyroid tumors. Turning to the study itself: Repertoires from blood and tumor or nodule tissue of malignant and benign thyroid patients were compared. Study observations and caveats: Reported TCR beta diversity, measured in blood and tumor, was significantly higher for malignant thyroid tumors than for benign nodules.

TCRdb re-analyzed the PCR reads through MiXCR. Altogether 13,000 or so clones are present, approximately 26% being singletons, with the ten largest covering 55% to 75%. Sequencing input: blood. This receptor was identified in a male donor with papillary thyroid cancer or a benign thyroid nodule (not recorded which). Some clones in this sample may be carry-over from other donors' samples.

CDR3 coding DNA: TGCAGCGTTAGTAGCGCTTACGAGCAGTACTTC. Its protein product is CSVSSAYEQYF. V and J are TRBV29-1 and TRBJ2-7, with D maybe TRBD2 (5 bases). V lost 5 bases, J lost 4 bases, and 9 bases lay in between. In germline, CDR1 is SQVTM, CDR2 ANQGSEA. The CDR3 extends over 11 amino acids.